The present T cell receptor beta chain was sequenced within a study of blood T cell repertoires in COVID-19. As for the study in general: T cells, B-cell-depleted T cells, or PBMCs provided the cDNA or gDNA that served as material.

The method was immunoSEQ multiplex PCR; TCRdb's version includes in-frame clones alone and lacks a portion of them. The table includes 150,000 to 200,000 clones, around nine tenths detected once. The CDR3 is made up of 17 amino acids. CDR1 and CDR2 (germline): ENHRY, SYGVKD. Between the trimmed V and J ends, which lost 1 base and 3 bases, there was a span of 19 bases. The rearrangement joins TRBV10-3 to TRBJ2-7; tentative D call: TRBD2 (6 bases). This clonotype was sampled from a human donor in a cohort sampled during active COVID-19. Material for sequencing was peripheral blood. The CDR3 loop reads CAISEFGEAEEYYEQYF. The DNA for the CDR3 is TGTGCCATCAGTGAGTTCGGGGAGGCGGAGGAGTACTACGAGCAGTACTTC.